This TCR beta chain was profiled in a study of beta chain features in type 1 diabetes. The CDR3 has 12 residues. Trimming stripped 1 base from V and 5 bases from J, with 6 bases between. Germline V CDR1 and CDR2: GTSNPN, SVGIG (reference sequence). Findings of the study overall: Patients' naive, central memory and Treg TCRB repertoires seemed closer to one another than those of healthy donors. The study found moderately but significantly shorter TCRB CDR3s in all four CD4+ subsets of Type 1 diabetes patients.

Worth noting for this clone: Antigen specificity is unknown.

Each sorted fraction was over 98% pure. As every portion of the isolated RNA was reverse transcribed, the sequencing read expressed TCRB transcripts. Some clones are missing from TCRdb's copy, which holds only in-frame ones; the method was immunoSEQ multiplex PCR. Of some 170,000 clones listed, roughly 65% are singletons. This TCR was recovered from a man aged 25-40 years with type 1 diabetes. The sequenced sample was naive CD4+ T cells from blood. This chain uses TRBV30 with TRBJ2-4; D unclear. The DNA for the CDR3 is TGTGCCTGGAGTGGGCAGGAAAACATTCAGTACTTC. It translates to CAWSGQENIQYF.